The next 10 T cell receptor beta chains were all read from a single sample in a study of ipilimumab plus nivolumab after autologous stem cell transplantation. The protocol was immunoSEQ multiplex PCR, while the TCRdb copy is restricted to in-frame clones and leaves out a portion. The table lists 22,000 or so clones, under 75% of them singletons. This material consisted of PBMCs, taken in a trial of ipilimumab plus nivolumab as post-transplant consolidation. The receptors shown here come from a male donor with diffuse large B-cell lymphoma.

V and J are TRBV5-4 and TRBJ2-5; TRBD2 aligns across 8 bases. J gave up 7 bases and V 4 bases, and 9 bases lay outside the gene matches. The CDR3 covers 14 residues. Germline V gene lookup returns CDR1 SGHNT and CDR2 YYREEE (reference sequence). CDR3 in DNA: TGTGCCAGCAGCCCAAGGAGCGGGAGAGGGACCCAGTACTTC. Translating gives CASSPRSGRGTQYF.

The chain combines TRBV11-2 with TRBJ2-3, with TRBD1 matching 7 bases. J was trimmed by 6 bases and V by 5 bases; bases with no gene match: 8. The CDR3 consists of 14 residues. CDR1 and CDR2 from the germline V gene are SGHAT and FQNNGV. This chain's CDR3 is CASSPRQGGDTQYF. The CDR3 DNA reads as TGTGCCAGCAGCCCTAGACAGGGTGGCGATACGCAGTATTTT.

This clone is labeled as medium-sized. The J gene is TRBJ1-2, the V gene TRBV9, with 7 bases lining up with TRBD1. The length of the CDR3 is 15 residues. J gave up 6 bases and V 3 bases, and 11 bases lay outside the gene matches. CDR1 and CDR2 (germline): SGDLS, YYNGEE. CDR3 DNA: TGTGCCAGCAGCGGTTCGGCCGACAGGGAAAATGGCTACACCTTC. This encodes CASSGSADRENGYTF. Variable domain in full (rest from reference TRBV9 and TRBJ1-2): DSGVTQTPKHLITATGQRVTLRCSPRSGDLSVYWYQQSLDQGLQFLIQYYNGEERAKGNILERFSAQQFPDLHSELNLSSLELGDSALYFCASSGSADRENGYTFGSGTRLTVV.

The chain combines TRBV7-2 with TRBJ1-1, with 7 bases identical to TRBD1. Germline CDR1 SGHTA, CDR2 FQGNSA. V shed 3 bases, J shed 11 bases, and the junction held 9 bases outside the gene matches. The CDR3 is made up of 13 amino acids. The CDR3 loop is CASSFQTGLDAFF. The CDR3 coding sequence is TGTGCCAGCAGCTTTCAGACAGGGTTGGACGCTTTCTTT.

CDR3: CASSATTTTEAFF. The DNA of the CDR3 is TGTGCCAGCAGTGCTACTACCACGACTGAAGCTTTCTTT. The chain couples TRBV6-1 to TRBJ1-1; D gene ambiguous. The length of the CDR3 is 13 residues. Germline V gene sequence: CDR1 MNHNS, CDR2 SASEGT. Trimming removed 4 bases at V and 5 bases at J, with 11 bases between.

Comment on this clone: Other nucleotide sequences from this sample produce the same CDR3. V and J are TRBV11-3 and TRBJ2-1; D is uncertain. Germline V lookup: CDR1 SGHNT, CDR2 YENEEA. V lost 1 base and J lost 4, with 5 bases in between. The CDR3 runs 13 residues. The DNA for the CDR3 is TGTGCCAGCAGCTTAGGGAATTACAATGAGCAGTTCTTC. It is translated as CASSLGNYNEQFF.

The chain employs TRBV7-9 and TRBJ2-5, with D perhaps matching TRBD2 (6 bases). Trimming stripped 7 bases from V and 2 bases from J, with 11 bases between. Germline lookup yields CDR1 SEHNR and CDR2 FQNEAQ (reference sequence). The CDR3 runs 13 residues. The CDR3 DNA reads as TGTGCCAGCATCCCAAGCGGGCAAGAGACCCAGTACTTC. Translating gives CASIPSGQETQYF.

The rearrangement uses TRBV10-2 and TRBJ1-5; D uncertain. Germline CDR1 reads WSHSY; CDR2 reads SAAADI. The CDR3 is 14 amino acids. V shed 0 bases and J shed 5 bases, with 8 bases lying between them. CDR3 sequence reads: CASSESDRDQPQHF. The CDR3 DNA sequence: TGCGCCAGCAGTGAGTCGGATCGGGATCAGCCCCAGCATTTT.

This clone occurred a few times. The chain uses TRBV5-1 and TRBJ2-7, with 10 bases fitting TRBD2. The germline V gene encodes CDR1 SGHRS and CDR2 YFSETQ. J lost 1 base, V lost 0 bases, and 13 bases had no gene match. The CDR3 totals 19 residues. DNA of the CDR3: TGCGCCAGCAGCTTGGTGTTCGGTCGCGTTAGCGGGGGGTCCTACGAGCAGTACTTC. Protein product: CASSLVFGRVSGGSYEQYF.

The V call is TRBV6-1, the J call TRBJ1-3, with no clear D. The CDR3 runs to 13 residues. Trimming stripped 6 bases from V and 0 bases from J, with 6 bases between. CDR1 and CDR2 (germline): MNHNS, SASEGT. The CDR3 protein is CASRSGSGNTIYF. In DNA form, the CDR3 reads TGTGCCAGCAGAAGCGGCTCTGGAAACACCATATATTTT.